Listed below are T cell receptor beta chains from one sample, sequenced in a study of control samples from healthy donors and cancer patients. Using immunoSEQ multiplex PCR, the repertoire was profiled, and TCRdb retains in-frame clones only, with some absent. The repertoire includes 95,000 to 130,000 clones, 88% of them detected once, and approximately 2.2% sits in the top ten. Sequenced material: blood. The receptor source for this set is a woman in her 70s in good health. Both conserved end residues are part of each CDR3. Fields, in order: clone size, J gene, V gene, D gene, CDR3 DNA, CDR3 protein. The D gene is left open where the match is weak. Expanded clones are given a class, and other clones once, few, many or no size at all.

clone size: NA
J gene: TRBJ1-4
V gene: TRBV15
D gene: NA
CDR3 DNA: TGTGCCACCAGCCGGGTAACAAATGAAAAACTGTTTTTT
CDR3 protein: CATSRVTNEKLFF

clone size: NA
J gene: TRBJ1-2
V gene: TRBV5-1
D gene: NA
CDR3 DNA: TGCGCCAGCAGCCTCGGCCTCGGAGGGGGACAAGCTAACTATGGCTACACCTTC
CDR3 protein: CASSLGLGGGQANYGYTF

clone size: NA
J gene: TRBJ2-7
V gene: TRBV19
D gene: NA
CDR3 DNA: TGTGCCAGTAGTAAACCCGAGGGGGACGAGCAGTACTTC
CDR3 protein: CASSKPEGDEQYF

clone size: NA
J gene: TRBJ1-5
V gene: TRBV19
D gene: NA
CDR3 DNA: TGTGCCAGTATCCCGGGGGGTCGGTCGGGTCAGCCCCAGCATTTT
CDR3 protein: CASIPGGRSGQPQHF

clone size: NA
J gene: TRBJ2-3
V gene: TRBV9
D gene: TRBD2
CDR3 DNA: TGTGCCAGCAGCTCTCGACTAGCGGGGGGCCGGGATACGCAGTATTTT
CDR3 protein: CASSSRLAGGRDTQYF

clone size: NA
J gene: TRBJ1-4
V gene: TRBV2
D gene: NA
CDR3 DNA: TGTGCCAGCAGTGTTCGACAGTACGAAAAACTGTTTTTT
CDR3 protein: CASSVRQYEKLFF

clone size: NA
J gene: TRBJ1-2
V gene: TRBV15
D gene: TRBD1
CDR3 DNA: TGTGCCACCAGTGACGACAGGGGAACGTCCTATGGCTACACCTTC
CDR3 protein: CATSDDRGTSYGYTF

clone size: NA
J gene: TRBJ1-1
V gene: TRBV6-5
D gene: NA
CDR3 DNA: TGTGCCAGCAGTTACTCTGGGCGGGGTAGCCCTGAAGCTTTCTTT
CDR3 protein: CASSYSGRGSPEAFF

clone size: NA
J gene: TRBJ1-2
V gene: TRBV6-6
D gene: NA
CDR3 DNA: TGTGCCAGCAGTCCCATCCGACCGGGACGGACGAAACCCCATACCTTTTATGGCTACACCTTC
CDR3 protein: CASSPIRPGRTKPHTFYGYTF

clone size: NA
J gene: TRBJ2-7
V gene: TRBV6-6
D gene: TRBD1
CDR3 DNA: TGTGCCAGCAGTTACTCTCAACAACCAGGGACAGGGGCCTTC
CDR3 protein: CASSYSQQPGTGAF

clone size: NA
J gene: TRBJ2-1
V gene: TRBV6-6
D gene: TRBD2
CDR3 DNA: TGTGCCAGCAGACTAACTAGCGGGGACTACAATGAGCAGTTCTTC
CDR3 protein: CASRLTSGDYNEQFF

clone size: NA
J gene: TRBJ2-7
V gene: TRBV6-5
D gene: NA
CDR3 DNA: TGTGCCAGCACCCTTAGGGGCAGAACCTACGAGCAGTACTTC
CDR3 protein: CASTLRGRTYEQYF

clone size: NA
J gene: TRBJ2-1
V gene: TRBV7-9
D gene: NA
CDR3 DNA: TGTGCCAGCATCTCGAGGGGATCGGGCTCCTACAATGAGCAGTTCTTC
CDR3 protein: CASISRGSGSYNEQFF

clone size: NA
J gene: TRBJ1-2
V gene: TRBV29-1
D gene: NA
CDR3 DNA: TGCAGCGTTGTTTCTGGGGGCAGTCGAGGCTACACCTTC
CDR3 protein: CSVVSGGSRGYTF

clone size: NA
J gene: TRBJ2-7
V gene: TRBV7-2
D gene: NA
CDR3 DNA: TGTGCCAGCAGCTTAGAGAGGCAGGGCGAGCAGTACTTC
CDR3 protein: CASSLERQGEQYF

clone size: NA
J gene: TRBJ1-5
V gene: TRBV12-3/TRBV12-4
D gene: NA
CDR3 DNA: TGTGCCAGCAGTTTTGAAGGAAATCAGCCCCAGCATTTT
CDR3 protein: CASSFEGNQPQHF

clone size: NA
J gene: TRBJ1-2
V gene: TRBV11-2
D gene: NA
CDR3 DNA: TGTGCCAGCAGCCAAGACAGCTATGGCTACACCTTC
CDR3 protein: CASSQDSYGYTF

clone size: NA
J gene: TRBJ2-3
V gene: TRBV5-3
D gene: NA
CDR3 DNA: TGTGCCAGAAGCTGGAGGGGCACCACAGATACGCAGTATTTT
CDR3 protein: CARSWRGTTDTQYF

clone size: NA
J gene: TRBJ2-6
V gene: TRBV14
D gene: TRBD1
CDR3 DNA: TGTGCCAGCAGCTGGACAGGCTCCTTCTCTGGGGCCAACGTCCTGACTTTC
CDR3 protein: CASSWTGSFSGANVLTF

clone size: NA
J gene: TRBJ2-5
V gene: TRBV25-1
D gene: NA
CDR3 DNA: TGTGCCAGCAGTGGCGGGACGGTACAAGAGACCCAGTACTTC
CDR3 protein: CASSGGTVQETQYF

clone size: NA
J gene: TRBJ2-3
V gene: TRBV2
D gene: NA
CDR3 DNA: TGTGCCAGCAGTTCAAGACAGACTGCCGGCACAGATACGCAGTATTTT
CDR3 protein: CASSSRQTAGTDTQYF

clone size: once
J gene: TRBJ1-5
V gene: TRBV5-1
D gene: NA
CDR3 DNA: TGCGCCAGCAGCTTGGGCACAGGCGATATTAGCAATCAGCCCCAGCATTTT
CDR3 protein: CASSLGTGDISNQPQHF

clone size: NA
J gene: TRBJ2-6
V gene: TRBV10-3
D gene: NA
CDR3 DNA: TGTGCCATCAGTGAACTCCTATCTGGGGCCAACGTCCTGACTTTC
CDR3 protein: CAISELLSGANVLTF

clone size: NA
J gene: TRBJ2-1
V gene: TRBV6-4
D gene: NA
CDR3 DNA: TGTGCCAGCAGTGATCTGGCGGGGGCGACCTACAATGAGCAGTTCTTC
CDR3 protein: CASSDLAGATYNEQFF

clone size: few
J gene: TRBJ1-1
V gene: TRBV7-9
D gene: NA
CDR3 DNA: TGTGCCAGCGGCCGGGTATTGGGAATGAGCACTGAAGCTTTCTTT
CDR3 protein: CASGRVLGMSTEAFF

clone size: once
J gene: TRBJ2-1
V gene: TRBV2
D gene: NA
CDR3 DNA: TGTGCCAGCGCCAAGGACTCACCGGAGAGTGAGCAGTTCTTC
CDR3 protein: CASAKDSPESEQFF

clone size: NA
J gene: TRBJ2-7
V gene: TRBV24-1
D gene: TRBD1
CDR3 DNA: TGTGCCACCGCGAAGGCGACAGGGGACGAGCAGTACTTC
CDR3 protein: CATAKATGDEQYF

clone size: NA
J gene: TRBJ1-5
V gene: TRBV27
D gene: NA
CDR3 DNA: TGTGCCAGCAGTTTAGGGGGGGGCTTCGGCAATCAGCCCCAGCATTTT
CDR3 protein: CASSLGGGFGNQPQHF

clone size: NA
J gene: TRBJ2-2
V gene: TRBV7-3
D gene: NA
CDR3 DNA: TGTGCCAGCAGCTTAACCGGGGGTAACACCGGGGAGCTGTTTTTT
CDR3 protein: CASSLTGGNTGELFF

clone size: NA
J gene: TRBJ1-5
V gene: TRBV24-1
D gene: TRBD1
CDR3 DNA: TGTGCCACCAGTGCGACCGGGACAGTTAGTGATCAGCCCCAGCATTTT
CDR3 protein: CATSATGTVSDQPQHF

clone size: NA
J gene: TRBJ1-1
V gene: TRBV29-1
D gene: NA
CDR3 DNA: TGCAGCGTTACCGGGGTTTCGGCTGAAGCTTTCTTT
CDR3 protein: CSVTGVSAEAFF

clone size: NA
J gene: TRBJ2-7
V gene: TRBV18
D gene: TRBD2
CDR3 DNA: TGTGCCAGCTCACGTACCAGGGAGGGCGAGCAGTACTTC
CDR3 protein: CASSRTREGEQYF

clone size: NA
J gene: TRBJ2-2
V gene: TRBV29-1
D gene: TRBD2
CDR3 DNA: TGCAGCGTTGTTGGGACTAGCGGGGTCGGGGAGCTGTTTTTT
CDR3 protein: CSVVGTSGVGELFF

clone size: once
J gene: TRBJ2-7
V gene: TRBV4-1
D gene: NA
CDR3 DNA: TGCGCCAGCAGCCAAGAACGGGCAGGGTTAGGCGAGCAGTACTTC
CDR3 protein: CASSQERAGLGEQYF

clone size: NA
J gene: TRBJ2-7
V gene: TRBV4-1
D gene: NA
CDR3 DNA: TGCGCCAGCAGCCAAGGCATAAGCCTCTACGAGCAGTACTTC
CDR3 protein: CASSQGISLYEQYF

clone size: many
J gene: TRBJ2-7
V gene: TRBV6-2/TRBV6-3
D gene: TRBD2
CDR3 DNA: TGTGCCAGCAGTTACGGGACTAGCGGGTACGAGCAGTACTTC
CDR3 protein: CASSYGTSGYEQYF

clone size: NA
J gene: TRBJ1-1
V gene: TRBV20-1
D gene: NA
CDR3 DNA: TGCAGTGCTAGTCCCTCCGGAGGCACTGAAGCTTTCTTT
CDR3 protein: CSASPSGGTEAFF

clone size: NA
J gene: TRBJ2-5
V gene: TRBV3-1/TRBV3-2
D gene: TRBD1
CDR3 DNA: TGTGCCAGCAGCCGAGGTAACCAGGGGGCCGGAGAGACCCAGTACTTC
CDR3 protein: CASSRGNQGAGETQYF

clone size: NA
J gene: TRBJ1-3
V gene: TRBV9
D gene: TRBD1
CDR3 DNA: TGTGCCAGCAGCGCTACCGGGACAGGGACTGGAAACACCATATATTTT
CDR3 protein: CASSATGTGTGNTIYF

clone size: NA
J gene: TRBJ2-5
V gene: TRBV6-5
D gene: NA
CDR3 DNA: TGTGCCAGCAGTTACTCGGAGGGGGGGGTGGCCCAGTACTTC
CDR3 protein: CASSYSEGGVAQYF

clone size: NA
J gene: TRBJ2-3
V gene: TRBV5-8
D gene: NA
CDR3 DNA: TGTGCCAGCAGCTTGGAGGGAAGCACAGATACGCAGTATTTT
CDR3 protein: CASSLEGSTDTQYF

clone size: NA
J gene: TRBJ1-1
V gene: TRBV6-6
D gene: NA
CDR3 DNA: TGTGCCAGCAGTTACTCCCCTAGAACGGACACTGAAGCTTTCTTT
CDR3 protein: CASSYSPRTDTEAFF

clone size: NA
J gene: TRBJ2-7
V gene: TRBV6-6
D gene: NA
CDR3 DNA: TGTGCCAGCAGCTCCCTCCCCACCGGGACAAACTACGAGCAGTACTTC
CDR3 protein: CASSSLPTGTNYEQYF

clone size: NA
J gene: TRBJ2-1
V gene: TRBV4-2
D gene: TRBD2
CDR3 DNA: TGTGCCAGCAGCCCGTTCGGAGCGGGGGGCTCCTACAATGAGCAGTTCTTC
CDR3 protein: CASSPFGAGGSYNEQFF

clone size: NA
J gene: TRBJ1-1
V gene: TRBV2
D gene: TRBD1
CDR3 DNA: TGTGCCAGCAGTGACCTGGACAGGGTGGGGACTGAAGCTTTCTTT
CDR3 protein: CASSDLDRVGTEAFF

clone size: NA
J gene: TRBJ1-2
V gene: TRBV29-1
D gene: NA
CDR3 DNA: TGCAGCGTTGATGGGGTGACCGACACTAACTATGGCTACACCTTC
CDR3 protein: CSVDGVTDTNYGYTF

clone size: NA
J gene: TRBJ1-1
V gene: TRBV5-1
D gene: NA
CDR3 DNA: TGCGCCAGCAGCACTTCCGACAGGATAAACACTGAAGCTTTCTTT
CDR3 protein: CASSTSDRINTEAFF

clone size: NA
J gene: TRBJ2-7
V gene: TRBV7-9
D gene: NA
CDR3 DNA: TGTGCCAGCAGCCCCCGGGGGGCAGGGGGCCCGCCTTACTTC
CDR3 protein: CASSPRGAGGPPYF

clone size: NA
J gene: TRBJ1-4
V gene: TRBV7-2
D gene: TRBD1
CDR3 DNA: TGTGCCAGCAGCCCCCGAACAGGGGGCATTCGAGTTAATGAAAAACTGTTTTTT
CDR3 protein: CASSPRTGGIRVNEKLFF

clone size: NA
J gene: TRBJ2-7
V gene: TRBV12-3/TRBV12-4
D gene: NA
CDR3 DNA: TGTGCCAGCAGCGAAGGGGCCTACGAGCAGTACTTC
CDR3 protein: CASSEGAYEQYF

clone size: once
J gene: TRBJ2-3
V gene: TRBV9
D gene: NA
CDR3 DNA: TGTGCCAGCAGCGTAGATCCCACAGATACGCAGTATTTT
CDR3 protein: CASSVDPTDTQYF

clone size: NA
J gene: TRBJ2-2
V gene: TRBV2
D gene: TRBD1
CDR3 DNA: TGTGCCAGCAGGGCCGGGACAGGGAACACCGGGGAGCTGTTTTTT
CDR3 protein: CASRAGTGNTGELFF

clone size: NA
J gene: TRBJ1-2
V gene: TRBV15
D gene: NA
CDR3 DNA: TGTGCCACCAGCGCCTCGGGCGCCGCGGGCTACACCTTC
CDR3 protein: CATSASGAAGYTF

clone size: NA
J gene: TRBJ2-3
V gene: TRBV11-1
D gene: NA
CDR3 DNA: TGTGCCAGCAGCTTAGGCAGATACACAGATACGCAGTATTTT
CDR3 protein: CASSLGRYTDTQYF

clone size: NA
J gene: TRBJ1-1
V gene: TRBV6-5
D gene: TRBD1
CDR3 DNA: TGTGCCAGCATCCAACAGGGGAGGGGGAACACTGAAGCTTTCTTT
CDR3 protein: CASIQQGRGNTEAFF

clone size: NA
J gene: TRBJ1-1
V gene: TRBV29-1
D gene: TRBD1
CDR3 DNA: TGCAGCGTCAGGACAGGGGGGAAAGTAGAAGCTTTCTTT
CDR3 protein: CSVRTGGKVEAFF

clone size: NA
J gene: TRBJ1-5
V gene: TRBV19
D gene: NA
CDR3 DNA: TGTGCCAGTCGTGGAGCTTCGGTAGATCAGCCCCAGCATTTT
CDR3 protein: CASRGASVDQPQHF

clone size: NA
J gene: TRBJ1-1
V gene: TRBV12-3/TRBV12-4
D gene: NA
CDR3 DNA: TGTGCCAGCACTGACACCGTTCTCACTGAAGCTTTCTTT
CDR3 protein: CASTDTVLTEAFF